Listed below are T cell receptor beta chains from one sample, sequenced in a study of blood T cell repertoires in COVID-19. Sequencing was performed with immunoSEQ multiplex PCR; in TCRdb, only in-frame clones are kept and a portion is missing. The sample lists under 400,000 clones, approximately 88% occurring once. The material sequenced was peripheral blood. These receptor sequences come from a woman between 25 and 40 years old with COVID-19, enrolled during active disease. CDR3s include the opening cysteine and the closing phenylalanine or tryptophan. The D gene is left open where the match is weak. The size field is filled for only some rows; it gives once, few, many or a size class.

NA,NA,TRBV12-3/TRBV12-4,TRBJ1-2,CASSSFPGYGYTF,TGTGCCAGCAGCTCGTTCCCGGGCTATGGCTACACCTTC
NA,few,TRBV6-5,TRBJ1-6,CASSSLEENSPLHF,TGTGCCAGCAGTTCTCTCGAGGAGAATTCACCCCTCCACTTT
NA,NA,TRBV7-8,TRBJ1-5,CASSNGGLQPQHF,TGTGCCAGCAGCAACGGGGGTTTGCAGCCCCAGCATTTT
TRBD2,NA,TRBV7-2,TRBJ2-1,CASSLRSGVTYNEQFF,TGTGCCAGCAGCTTACGAAGCGGGGTAACCTACAATGAGCAGTTCTTC
NA,NA,TRBV4-3,TRBJ1-2,CASSQEDREPYGYTF,TGCGCCAGCAGCCAAGAAGACAGAGAACCCTATGGCTACACCTTC
NA,NA,TRBV6-6,TRBJ1-2,CASRGNSGHGYTF,TGTGCCAGCAGAGGAAACTCAGGGCACGGCTACACCTTC
NA,once,TRBV9,TRBJ1-4,CASSPGQGSNEKLFF,TGTGCCAGCAGCCCTGGGCAGGGGTCTAATGAAAAACTGTTTTTT
NA,NA,TRBV10-2,TRBJ1-6,CASKALTEDNSPLHF,TGCGCCAGCAAAGCCCTTACTGAGGATAATTCACCCCTCCACTTT
NA,NA,TRBV5-5,TRBJ1-2,CASSLGQNYGYTF,TGTGCCAGCAGCTTGGGTCAGAACTATGGCTACACCTTC
NA,NA,TRBV28,TRBJ1-2,CASSLLSAGSQANYGYTF,TGTGCCAGCAGTTTACTGTCGGCAGGGTCCCAAGCTAACTATGGCTACACCTTC
TRBD1,NA,TRBV9,TRBJ1-3,CASSVSGGGNTIYF,TGTGCCAGCAGCGTATCAGGGGGAGGAAACACCATATATTTT
NA,NA,TRBV10-1,TRBJ2-1,CASSAREEWNEQFF,TGCGCCAGCAGTGCCAGGGAGGAGTGGAATGAGCAGTTCTTC
TRBD1,once,TRBV2,TRBJ2-6,CASSRTGVIAGANVLTF,TGTGCCAGCAGTCGGACAGGGGTGATCGCTGGGGCCAACGTCCTGACTTTC
NA,NA,TRBV12-1,TRBJ2-1,CASSYLGTELQASGGCDEQFF,TGTGCCAGCAGTTATCTGGGGACAGAGCTCCAGGCTAGCGGGGGGTGCGATGAGCAGTTCTTC
NA,NA,TRBV14,TRBJ2-5,CASSQDLSSPQETQYF,TGTGCCAGCAGCCAAGATCTGTCTTCCCCCCAAGAGACCCAGTACTTC
TRBD1,NA,TRBV27,TRBJ1-2,CASRQGDDYGYTF,TGTGCCAGCCGACAGGGAGATGACTATGGCTACACCTTC
TRBD2,NA,TRBV18,TRBJ2-1,CASSKLAGSYNEQFF,TGTGCCAGCTCAAAACTAGCGGGGTCCTACAATGAGCAGTTCTTC
NA,NA,TRBV19,TRBJ1-1,CAISSGGNTEAFF,TGTGCCATCTCAAGCGGGGGGAACACTGAAGCTTTCTTT
NA,NA,TRBV19,TRBJ2-7,CASSTQGTPYEQYF,TGTGCCAGTAGTACGCAGGGGACCCCCTACGAGCAGTACTTC
TRBD1,NA,TRBV7-8,TRBJ1-6,CASNLRDSKSSPLHF,TGTGCCAGCAACTTACGGGACAGCAAATCTTCACCCCTCCACTTT
NA,NA,TRBV7-6,TRBJ1-3,CASSPGWDTIYF,TGTGCCAGCAGCCCCGGGTGGGACACCATATATTTT
NA,NA,TRBV2,TRBJ1-5,CASSTGEGNQPQHF,TGTGCCAGCAGTACGGGGGAGGGCAATCAGCCCCAGCATTTT
NA,NA,TRBV27,TRBJ1-6,CASSTGNYNSPLHF,TGTGCCAGCAGTACGGGAAACTATAATTCACCCCTCCACTTT
NA,NA,TRBV7-9,TRBJ1-5,CASSRSDQPQHF,TGTGCCAGCAGTCGATCGGATCAGCCCCAGCATTTT
TRBD2,NA,TRBV4-2,TRBJ2-7,CASSQGGGAHYEQYF,TGTGCCAGCAGCCAAGGCGGGGGGGCTCATTACGAGCAGTACTTC
TRBD1,NA,TRBV11-3,TRBJ1-4,CASSLDAFGTVIYEKLFF,TGTGCCAGCAGCTTAGATGCGTTTGGGACAGTGATTTATGAAAAACTGTTTTTT
TRBD1,NA,TRBV19,TRBJ1-4,CASSDAQGSEKLFF,TGTGCCAGTAGTGATGCACAGGGGAGTGAAAAACTGTTTTTT
TRBD1,NA,TRBV7-9,TRBJ1-2,CASSDTGGNGYTF,TGTGCCAGCAGCGATACAGGGGGTAATGGCTACACCTTC
NA,NA,TRBV19,TRBJ2-1,CASSIAGGRYNEQFF,TGTGCCAGTAGTATAGCGGGGGGCCGCTACAATGAGCAGTTCTTC
TRBD1,NA,TRBV6-7,TRBJ2-3,CASSYPGDRGIVDTQYF,TGTGCCAGCAGTTACCCAGGGGACAGGGGGATAGTAGATACGCAGTATTTT
NA,NA,TRBV9,TRBJ2-7,CASSVGWGPYEQYF,TGTGCCAGCAGCGTAGGGTGGGGCCCCTACGAGCAGTACTTC
TRBD1,NA,TRBV3-1/TRBV3-2,TRBJ1-2,CASSRQGNGYTF,TGTGCCAGCAGCCGACAGGGAAATGGCTACACCTTC
NA,NA,TRBV12-3/TRBV12-4,TRBJ1-2,CASSFSARGYTF,TGTGCCAGCAGTTTCAGTGCCAGAGGCTACACCTTC
TRBD2,NA,TRBV11-1,TRBJ2-1,CASSPGRLSSYNEQFF,TGTGCCAGCAGCCCCGGGAGGCTAAGCTCCTACAATGAGCAGTTCTTC
TRBD2,NA,TRBV5-4,TRBJ2-5,CASSLRAGGRETQYF,TGTGCCAGCAGCTTACGAGCGGGGGGGCGGGAGACCCAGTACTTC
NA,NA,TRBV2,TRBJ1-4,CASRPGLANEKLFF,TGTGCCAGTAGGCCGGGACTTGCTAATGAAAAACTGTTTTTT
NA,NA,TRBV19,TRBJ1-1,CASSIFGQGYTEAFF,TGTGCCAGTAGTATCTTCGGGCAGGGCTACACTGAAGCTTTCTTT
NA,NA,TRBV4-1,TRBJ2-5,CASSQGGWETQYF,TGCGCCAGCAGCCAAGGGGGCTGGGAGACCCAGTACTTC
NA,NA,TRBV7-9,TRBJ1-6,CASSTAGTYNSPLHF,TGTGCCAGCAGTACAGCCGGCACCTATAATTCACCCCTCCACTTT
NA,NA,TRBV30,TRBJ1-2,CAWDEGFGYTF,TGTGCCTGGGACGAGGGATTTGGCTACACCTTC
TRBD2,NA,TRBV30,TRBJ2-1,CAWRTAGGLGNEQFF,TGTGCCTGGAGGACCGCGGGGGGCCTAGGCAATGAGCAGTTCTTC
NA,once,TRBV2,TRBJ1-2,CASRGWAVGYGYTF,TGTGCCAGCAGGGGCTGGGCAGTCGGCTATGGCTACACCTTC
NA,NA,TRBV5-4,TRBJ2-2,CASSPAPAGELFF,TGTGCCAGCAGCCCCGCCCCGGCCGGGGAGCTGTTTTTT